A single sample is the source of the 20 T cell receptor beta chains below, sequenced in a study of blood T cells in healthy people across ages. Combining a sample-barcoded 5' primer with a J-beta primer mix, a second PCR ran for roughly 6 to 12 cycles. TCRdb reprocessed the 5' RACE reads with MiXCR, giving one entry per CDR3 protein. This table has around 1,900,000 distinct CDR3 sequences, around 42% appearing once. Sequenced: blood. The receptors were sampled from a human donor in good health.

This clonotype was counted many times. This chain links TRBV20-1 with TRBJ1-1; TRBD1 matches at 8 bases. Germline trimming cut 0 bases from V and 11 bases from J; bases unmatched to any gene: 5. From germline, CDR1 is DFQATT and CDR2 SNEGSKA (reference sequence). This CDR3 region has 12 residues. The CDR3 loop is CSARDRGQGAFF. The CDR3 DNA is TGCAGTGCTAGAGACAGGGGGCAGGGGGCTTTCTTT.

This clonotype showed up just a few times. The chain has TRBV15 and TRBJ2-1; TRBD1 is a possible D gene (5 bases). V was shortened by 0 bases and J by 5 bases, with 14 bases between the two germline ends. CDR3 length equals 16 residues. Germline V CDR1 and CDR2: LNHNV, YYDKDF (reference sequence). DNA for the CDR3: TGTGCCACCAGCAGAGATCTGGCAGGGATTAACAATGAGCAGTTCTTC. It yields the protein CATSRDLAGINNEQFF.

Only a few counts were recorded for this clonotype. The chain combines TRBV7-2 with TRBJ2-1; D remains unclear. Trimming removed 5 bases at V and 1 base at J, with 9 bases between. Germline CDR1 SGHTA, CDR2 FQGNSA. The CDR3 is made up of 14 amino acids. As DNA, the CDR3 is TGTGCCAGCAGCATGGGAAAGTCCTACAATGAGCAGTTCTTC. Encoded protein: CASSMGKSYNEQFF.

Only a few counts were recorded for this clonotype. The J gene is TRBJ2-5, the V gene TRBV28; D is undetermined. CDR1 and CDR2 from the germline V gene are MDHEN and SYDVKM. This CDR3 spans 14 amino acids. The V and J ends lost 5 bases and 5 bases respectively, with 15 bases between them. The CDR3 nucleotides read TGTGCCAGCAGTACCAACCCCCACCCCGAGACCCAGTACTTC. Translation gives CASSTNPHPETQYF.

The chain recombines TRBV27 with TRBJ2-1, with 9 bases that match TRBD2. The trim removed 4 bases at V and 4 bases at J, leaving 11 bases unmatched. The germline CDR1 and CDR2 sequences are MNHEY and SMNVEV (reference sequence). CDR3 length equals 17 residues. CDR3 amino acids: CASSYGGGGVGYNEQFF. The DNA of the CDR3 is TGTGCCAGCAGTTACGGAGGCGGGGGGGTAGGGTACAATGAGCAGTTCTTC.

In nucleotides, the CDR3 is TGTGCCAGCAGCGCGGCGACAGGGGCCCTTGCATCCTACGAGCAGTACTTC. It specifies CASSAATGALASYEQYF. The chain uses TRBV7-6 and TRBJ2-7; 8 nucleotides match TRBD1. The CDR3 loop spans 17 amino acids. V shed 5 bases and J 1 base; nucleotides not matched to a gene: 13. Germline-derived CDR1 and CDR2 are SGHVS and FNYEAQ.

This clonotype showed up just a few times. The J gene is TRBJ2-7, the V gene TRBV7-2, with 7 bases identical to TRBD1. Germline V lookup: CDR1 SGHTA, CDR2 FQGNSA. This CDR3 has 16 residues. With V trimmed by 5 bases and J by 6 bases, 16 bases remained unmatched. CDR3 loop: CASSLIGTANPREQYF. CDR3 bases: TGTGCCAGCAGCCTAATAGGGACAGCCAATCCCCGCGAGCAGTACTTC.

The chain is built from TRBV7-8 and TRBJ2-4; D is possibly TRBD2 (7 bases). The J call is in doubt because the DNA end fits TRBJ2-7 better. In germline, CDR1 is SGHVS, CDR2 FQNEAQ. There are 13 residues in the CDR3. The CDR3 loop is CASSSRGGSEQYF. The CDR3 nucleotides read TGTGCCAGCAGCTCAAGGGGGGGGAGCGAGCAGTACTTC.

The sample holds a few counts of this clonotype. The V and J genes are TRBV20-1 and TRBJ2-7, with 8 bases identical to TRBD1. This CDR3 comprises 14 residues. Germline assignment: CDR1 DFQATT and CDR2 SNEGSKA (reference sequence). The trim removed 4 bases at V and 1 base at J, leaving 6 bases unmatched. CDR3 sequence: CSATDRAHSYEQYF. The CDR3 DNA sequence: TGCAGTGCTACGGACAGGGCACATTCCTACGAGCAGTACTTC.

The chain has TRBV11-1 and TRBJ2-1; maybe TRBD2 (6 bases). This CDR3 has 14 amino acids. The V gene's germline CDR1 is SGHAT and CDR2 FQDESV (reference sequence). V was trimmed by 1 base and J by 15 bases, leaving 19 bases between them. The CDR3 region is CASSLGSLGGVRFF. The CDR3 DNA reads as TGTGCCAGCAGCTTAGGTTCGTTGGGGGGAGTTCGGTTCTTC.

This clonotype was observed at least ten times. The J gene is TRBJ1-1, the V gene TRBV7-2; D gene unclear. The CDR3 contains 13 residues. Germline CDR1 is SGHTA and CDR2 is FQGNSA. Trimming stripped 3 bases from V and 1 base from J, with 6 bases between. CDR3 in amino acids: CASSFSENTEAFF. CDR3 bases: TGTGCCAGCAGCTTTTCAGAGAACACTGAAGCTTTCTTT.

This clonotype was observed once. Here the CDR3 omits its conserved ending phenylalanine or tryptophan, so a read error is the likely source. This chain uses TRBV5-8 with TRBJ2-1, with 8 bases fitting TRBD1. Germline values: CDR1 SGHTS, CDR2 YDEGEE. The CDR3 runs to 15 residues. The ends lost 4 bases at V and 2 bases at J; junction bases unmatched: 5. The CDR3 is CASSLGQGTYNEQFC. The CDR3 coding sequence is TGTGCCAGCAGCCTCGGACAGGGTACCTACAATGAGCAGTTCTGC.

The rearrangement links TRBV6-1 to TRBJ2-7; TRBD1 matches at 9 bases. This CDR3 comprises 18 residues. The germline V gene encodes CDR1 MNHNS and CDR2 SASEGT. The V and J ends lost 5 bases and 0 bases, in that order; junction bases with no gene match: 14. The CDR3 protein is CASSQLPGQGYDSYEQYF. CDR3 DNA: TGTGCCAGCAGTCAATTGCCCGGACAGGGGTACGACTCCTACGAGCAGTACTTC.

The gene calls are TRBV7-3 and TRBJ2-1; TRBD2 matches at 10 bases. Germline V CDR1 and CDR2: SGHTA, FQGTGA. The CDR3 covers 19 residues. The ends lost 5 bases at V and 4 bases at J; junction bases unmatched: 17. The CDR3 DNA sequence: TGTGCCAGCAGCCAAAGGGGCGGGCGCAGACTAGCGGGTTACAATGAGCAGTTCTTC. Translating gives CASSQRGGRRLAGYNEQFF.

This clonotype has only a few counts. This chain links TRBV6-2 or TRBV6-3 with TRBJ2-1; perhaps D is TRBD1 or TRBD2 (5 bases each). This CDR3 region has 12 residues. Germline CDR1 is MNHEY and CDR2 is SVGEGT. With 8 bases removed from V and 2 bases from J, the gap between germline ends came to 7 bases. The CDR3 protein is CASGTTYNEQFF. The CDR3 DNA sequence: TGTGCCAGCGGGACCACCTACAATGAGCAGTTCTTC.

The V gene is TRBV7-9, the J gene TRBJ2-5; 8 bases map to TRBD1. After removal of 5 bases from V and 3 bases from J, the junction contained 5 bases not matched to a gene. CDR1 and CDR2 from the germline V gene are SEHNR and FQNEAQ (reference sequence). The CDR3 consists of 14 residues. The CDR3 region has the DNA TGTGCCAGCAGCACGACGGACAGGGAAGAGACCCAGTACTTC. This translates into CASSTTDREETQYF.

This sequence joins TRBV7-9 and TRBJ2-2; tentative D call: TRBD1 (6 bases). This CDR3 spans 15 amino acids. The V gene lost 5 bases and the J gene lost 2 bases, with 12 bases spanning the gap. CDR1 and CDR2 from the germline V gene are SEHNR and FQNEAQ (reference sequence). The CDR3 spells CASSELGGNTGELFF. The DNA of the CDR3 is TGTGCCAGCAGCGAATTAGGGGGAAACACCGGGGAGCTGTTTTTT.

This clonotype has only a few counts. This chain uses TRBV27 with TRBJ2-5; 7 nucleotides match TRBD1. V shed 5 bases and J 4 bases; nucleotides not matched to a gene: 10. Germline V lookup: CDR1 MNHEY, CDR2 SMNVEV (reference sequence). The CDR3 contains 15 residues. The CDR3 region has the DNA TGTGCCAGCAGTACATACAGGGGTGGGAGAGAGACCCAGTACTTC. This sequence encodes CASSTYRGGRETQYF.

V gene TRBV20-1 combines with J gene TRBJ1-1; D is ambiguous. The ends were cut back, 2 bases at V and 1 base at J, with 17 bases in the middle. This CDR3 is 16 amino acids long. CDR1 and CDR2 from the germline V gene are DFQATT and SNEGSKA (reference sequence). The CDR3 reads CSARRTENFPNTEAFF. CDR3 coding DNA: TGCAGTGCTAGACGTACAGAGAACTTTCCGAACACTGAAGCTTTCTTT.

The chain joins TRBV20-1 to TRBJ2-2; the D is unclear. Trimming took off 0 bases at V and 3 bases at J, with 11 bases between the two ends. This CDR3 contains 15 residues. CDR1 and CDR2 (germline): DFQATT, SNEGSKA (reference sequence). The CDR3 reads CSARDPRAHTGELFF. CDR3 in DNA: TGCAGTGCTAGAGATCCTCGAGCTCACACCGGGGAGCTGTTTTTT.